The 20 T cell receptor beta chains presented below share a single source sample, sequenced in a study of T cells in Graves' hyperthyroidism and ophthalmopathy. The TCR beta CDR3 regions underwent amplification using RNA transcripts as the source. The HTBI set primed first-round TCR CDR3 RT-PCR. TCRdb independently ran MiXCR on the multiplex PCR reads; one entry per CDR3 protein. Of some 570,000 distinct CDR3 sequences listed, 12% to 15% are singletons. Material: blood. These receptors were taken from a woman aged 18-35 years with Graves' ophthalmopathy.

This clonotype was counted many times. This sequence joins TRBV20-1 and TRBJ1-2; 12 bases are a match to TRBD1. With 6 bases clipped from V and 8 bases from J, the junction kept 7 bases outside the gene matches. This CDR3 comprises 13 residues. The germline CDR1 and CDR2 sequences are DFQATT and SNEGSKA (reference sequence). The CDR3 DNA reads TGCAGTGCCGTAGGGACAGGGGGCTGGGGCTACACCTTC. This gives the protein CSAVGTGGWGYTF.

There are many counts of this clonotype. The V gene is TRBV5-1, the J gene TRBJ1-1, with D uncertain. Germline CDR1 is SGHRS and CDR2 is YFSETQ. Trimming took off 0 bases at V and 1 base at J, with 16 bases between the two ends. This CDR3 region has 17 residues. CDR3 sequence (DNA): TGCGCCAGCAGCTTGGATTCGGGGAACCTTGGGAACACTGAAGCTTTCTTT. This translates into CASSLDSGNLGNTEAFF.

This clonotype was recorded a few times. A much larger clonotype is one base distant, so this may be a read error. The rearrangement joins TRBV11-1 to TRBJ2-3; D is possibly TRBD2 (5 bases). Trimming pared 5 bases from V and 0 bases from J, leaving 12 bases between. This CDR3 has 15 residues. Germline V lookup: CDR1 SGHAT, CDR2 FQDESV (reference sequence). CDR3: CASSEDSRSTDTQYF. The CDR3 DNA reads as TGTGCCAGCAGCGAGGACTCCCGGAGCACAGATACGCAGTATTTT.

Concerning this clonotype itself: A much larger clone lies one base from this, so it may be a read error. The J gene is TRBJ2-2, the V gene TRBV11-2; TRBD2 is a possible D gene (6 bases). V dropped 6 bases and J dropped 6 bases, with 17 bases sitting between them. The CDR3 spans 15 residues. Germline loops: CDR1 SGHAT, CDR2 FQNNGV. The chain's CDR3 is CASSRGRRDSGELFF. For the CDR3, the DNA is TGTGCCAGCAGTCGCGGCAGGCGGGACTCCGGGGAGCTGTTTTTT.

There are many counts of this clonotype. The chain recombines TRBV4-1 with TRBJ2-5, with 9 bases identical to TRBD1. This CDR3 contains 15 residues. Losses at the gene ends were 0 bases for V and 4 bases for J; bases not matched to a gene: 3. From germline, CDR1 is MGHRA and CDR2 YSYEKL. CDR3 protein: CASSQDRGQGETQYF. Written as DNA, the CDR3 is TGCGCCAGCAGCCAAGACAGGGGACAGGGAGAGACCCAGTACTTC.

A word on this clonotype: One base away lies a much larger clone, so this may be a sequencing read error. This chain joins TRBV2 and TRBJ1-6; the match to TRBD1 covers 10 bases. The ends lost 6 bases at V and 5 bases at J; junction bases unmatched: 4. CDR3 size: 15 residues. Germline V gene lookup returns CDR1 SNHLY and CDR2 FYNNEI. The DNA for the CDR3 is TGTGCCAGCAGGACCGGGACAGGGGATAATTCACCCCTCCACTTT. As protein: CASRTGTGDNSPLHF.

This clonotype was recorded many times. The chain has TRBV30 and TRBJ1-1; D is unresolved. The germline V gene encodes CDR1 GTSNPN and CDR2 SVGIG (reference sequence). The CDR3 is 13 residues long. Trimming stripped 5 bases from V and 4 bases from J, with 14 bases between. For the CDR3, the DNA is TGTGCCTGGGTAAGCGGGTACGGCACTGAAGCTTTCTTT. This encodes CAWVSGYGTEAFF.

The chain recombines TRBV10-3 with TRBJ1-4, with D hard to call. With 2 bases removed from V and 5 bases from J, the gap between germline ends came to 9 bases. This CDR3 is 14 amino acids long. Germline CDR1 is ENHRY and CDR2 is SYGVKD. Here the CDR3 DNA reads TGTGCCATCAGTGAGCGGCCGGACAATGAAAAACTGTTTTTT. Amino acid sequence: CAISERPDNEKLFF.

The chain has TRBV7-9 and TRBJ1-6; D remains ambiguous. The CDR3 spans 17 residues. Trimming cost V 5 bases and J 5 bases, with 19 bases left between them. In germline, CDR1 is SEHNR, CDR2 FQNEAQ (reference sequence). The CDR3 DNA sequence: TGTGCCAGCAGCGGAAGCAAGTCATTCCTTAATAATTCACCCCTCCACTTT. Residues: CASSGSKSFLNNSPLHF. The whole variable domain, filled in from reference TRBV7-9 and TRBJ1-6, reads DTGVSQNPRHKITKRGQNVTFRCDPISEHNRLYWYRQTLGQGPEFLTYFQNEAQLEKSRLLSDRFSAERPKGSFSTLEIQRTEQGDSAMYLCASSGSKSFLNNSPLHFGNGTRLTVT.

This chain uses TRBV3-1 with TRBJ1-4; D perhaps matches TRBD1 (5 bases). Trimming removed 0 bases from V and 8 bases from J, with 19 bases in between. This CDR3 is built from 17 residues. Germline loops: CDR1 LGHDT, CDR2 YNNKEL (reference sequence). DNA of the CDR3: TGTGCCAGCAGCCAAGATTTCCTTGGGGGGAGAGGGGAAAAACTGTTTTTT. Protein sequence: CASSQDFLGGRGEKLFF.

There are many counts of this clonotype. The chain combines TRBV7-2 with TRBJ2-7; D is uncertain. Trimming left V 2 bases short and J 0 bases short, with 5 bases between. CDR3 length equals 13 residues. Germline V gene data show CDR1 as SGHTA and CDR2 as FQGNSA. This chain's CDR3 is CASSLSDSYEQYF. CDR3 in DNA: TGTGCCAGCAGCTTATCAGACTCCTACGAGCAGTACTTC.

In its sample, this clonotype was seen many times. The chain is built from TRBV6-2 or TRBV6-3 and TRBJ2-1; perhaps D is TRBD1 or TRBD2 (5 bases each). Looked up from germline, CDR1 is MNHEY and CDR2 is SVGEGT. The CDR3 is 14 residues long. V was pared by 2 bases and J by 5 bases, with 10 bases between. Here the CDR3 reads CASSYERGDNEQFF. The DNA of the CDR3 is TGTGCCAGCAGTTACGAGCGAGGGGACAATGAGCAGTTCTTC.

The V call is TRBV19, the J call TRBJ2-7; D perhaps matches TRBD2 (6 bases). Trimming took off 3 bases at V and 2 bases at J, with 23 bases between the two ends. The CDR3 sequence is 18 residues long. The germline gives CDR1 LNHDA, CDR2 SQIVND (reference sequence). The CDR3 sequence is CASSIIHQYGGKTYEQYF. DNA of the CDR3: TGTGCCAGTAGTATTATCCATCAATACGGGGGAAAGACCTACGAGCAGTACTTC.

The sample holds a few counts of this clonotype. The rearrangement uses TRBV7-9 and TRBJ2-2; 8 bases fit TRBD1. Looked up from germline, CDR1 is SEHNR and CDR2 is FQNEAQ (reference sequence). The CDR3 covers 16 residues. V shed 2 bases, J shed 4 bases, and the junction held 6 bases outside the gene matches. This CDR3 is CASSLSRTGGTGELFF. The CDR3, as DNA: TGTGCCAGCAGCTTATCGAGAACAGGGGGCACCGGGGAGCTGTTTTTT. The full variable domain, with the rest looked up from reference TRBV7-9 and TRBJ2-2, is DTGVSQNPRHKITKRGQNVTFRCDPISEHNRLYWYRQTLGQGPEFLTYFQNEAQLEKSRLLSDRFSAERPKGSFSTLEIQRTEQGDSAMYLCASSLSRTGGTGELFFGEGSRLTVL.

The chain is built from TRBV14 and TRBJ2-7; D gene unclear. CDR3 length: 16 residues. Germline V gene data show CDR1 as SGHDN and CDR2 as FVKESK. V dropped 4 bases and J dropped 5 bases, with 21 bases sitting between them. CDR3 DNA: TGTGCCAGCAGCCGCACCGGACCTCAGGAGAGAGACGAGCAGTACTTC. This gives the protein CASSRTGPQERDEQYF.

In this sample, this clonotype turned up many times. The chain is built from TRBV3-1 and TRBJ1-2, with 7 bases fitting TRBD1. Losses at the gene ends were 6 bases for V and 2 bases for J; bases not matched to a gene: 3. This CDR3 is 13 amino acids long. CDR1 and CDR2 (germline): LGHDT, YNNKEL (reference sequence). The CDR3: CASRTGANYGYTF. The CDR3 DNA reads as TGTGCCAGCAGAACAGGGGCCAACTATGGCTACACCTTC.

The sample holds many counts of this clonotype. The CDR3 protein is CASSSSQGFEETQYF. The CDR3 nucleotides read TGTGCCAGCAGTTCGTCGCAGGGATTTGAAGAGACCCAGTACTTC. V usage is TRBV12-3 or TRBV12-4 and J usage is TRBJ2-5, with D perhaps TRBD1 (5 bases). Deletions cut 4 bases from V and 3 bases from J, with 15 bases between. This CDR3 spans 15 amino acids.

This clonotype was found many times. The chain employs TRBV6-1 and TRBJ2-7, with a tentative D call TRBD2 (5 bases). V lost 1 base, J lost 0 bases, and 7 bases lay in between. The V gene's germline CDR1 is MNHNS and CDR2 SASEGT. The CDR3 is 14 amino acids. Here the CDR3 reads CASSEVGSSYEQYF. In nucleotides, the CDR3 is TGTGCCAGCAGTGAAGTGGGGAGCTCCTACGAGCAGTACTTC.

This clonotype was detected ten times or more. The chain uses TRBV5-5 and TRBJ2-1; D call uncertain. Trimming took 4 bases from V and 5 from J, leaving 13 bases between them. The germline gives CDR1 SGHKS, CDR2 YYEKEE (reference sequence). The CDR3 consists of 14 residues. Here the CDR3 reads CASSRLIPDNEQFF. CDR3 bases: TGTGCCAGCAGCAGACTGATACCCGACAATGAGCAGTTCTTC. Full variable domain (remainder filled in from reference TRBV5-5 and TRBJ2-1): DAGVTQSPTHLIKTRGQQVTLRCSPISGHKSVSWYQQVLGQGPQFIFQYYEKEERGRGNFPDRFSARQFPNYSSELNVNALLLGDSALYLCASSRLIPDNEQFFGPGTRLTVL.

This clonotype occurred many times. The genes are TRBV12-3 or TRBV12-4 and TRBJ1-6; D is perhaps TRBD1 (5 bases). The CDR3 is 14 residues long. Trimming left V 3 bases short and J 7 bases short, with 10 bases between. The CDR3 DNA sequence: TGTGCCAGCAGTTTTACAGGCTCGAATTCACCCCTCCACTTT. Protein: CASSFTGSNSPLHF.